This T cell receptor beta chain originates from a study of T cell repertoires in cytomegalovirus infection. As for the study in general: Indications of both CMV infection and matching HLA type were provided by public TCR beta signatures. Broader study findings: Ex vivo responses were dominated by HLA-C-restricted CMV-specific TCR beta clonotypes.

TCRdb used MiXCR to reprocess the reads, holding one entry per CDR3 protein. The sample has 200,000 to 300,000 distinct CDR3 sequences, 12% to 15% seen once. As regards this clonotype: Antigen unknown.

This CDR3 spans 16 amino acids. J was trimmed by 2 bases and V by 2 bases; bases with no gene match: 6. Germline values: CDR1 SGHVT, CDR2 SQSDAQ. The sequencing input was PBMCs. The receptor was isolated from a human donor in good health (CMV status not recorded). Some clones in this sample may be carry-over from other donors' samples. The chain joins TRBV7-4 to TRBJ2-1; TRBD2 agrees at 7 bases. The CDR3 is CASSLPQGGTYNEQFF. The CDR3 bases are TGTGCCAGCAGCTTACCCCAGGGAGGGACCTACAATGAGCAGTTCTTC.